The rows below give T cell receptor beta chains drawn from one sample of a study of spatial heterogeneity in lung cancer. A single record per CDR3 protein comes from TCRdb applying MiXCR to the 5' RACE reads. The repertoire has almost 75,000 distinct CDR3 sequences, 13% of them found once; the top ten carry approximately 7.2%. Here the sequenced sample was PBMCs, taken at surgery. Receptors originate from a male donor with early-stage non-small cell lung cancer. CDR3s include the opening cysteine and the closing phenylalanine or tryptophan. Each record gives: J gene, clone size, V gene, D gene, CDR3 DNA, CDR3 protein. A D gene is named only where the DNA matches it firmly. Rows give clone size only sometimes, using once, few, many, or a class for an expanded clone.

>TRBJ2-7|.|TRBV30|.
TGTGCCTGGACCGGGACATCTTACGAGCAGTACTTC
CAWTGTSYEQYF
>TRBJ1-2|.|TRBV7-2|.
TGTGCCAGCAGCCCCGTCCCAATGCTAGGCTACACCTTC
CASSPVPMLGYTF
>TRBJ2-2|.|TRBV18|.
TGTGCCAGCTCACCAGTTCCGAGCGGCGAGCTGTTTTTT
CASSPVPSGELFF
>TRBJ2-3|.|TRBV29-1|.
TGCAGCTTAGAGACACCTCAGGCAGATACGCAGTATTTT
CSLETPQADTQYF
>TRBJ2-1|.|TRBV7-9|TRBD2
TGTGCCAGCAGCTTTGGCAGCGGGGGCTCCTACAATGAGCAGTTCTTC
CASSFGSGGSYNEQFF
>TRBJ2-7|many|TRBV6-5|.
TGTGCCAGCAGTTGGGTGGGCGAGCAGTACTTC
CASSWVGEQYF
>TRBJ1-1|.|TRBV19|.
TGTGCCAGTCTGGGGAACACTGAAGCTTTCTTT
CASLGNTEAFF
>TRBJ1-6|.|TRBV11-2|.
TGTGCCAGCAGCTTAGACCATTCACCCCTCCACTTT
CASSLDHSPLHF
>TRBJ2-2|.|TRBV5-1|TRBD2
TGCGCCAGCAGCGACGAGCCATCTAGCGGGATCAGCACCGGGGAGCTGTTTTTT
CASSDEPSSGISTGELFF
>TRBJ1-3|few|TRBV25-1|.
TGTGCCAGCAGTGACGCCCGAGGGAGTGGAAACACCATATATTTT
CASSDARGSGNTIYF
>TRBJ2-1|many|TRBV6-1|TRBD2
TGTGCCAGCAGGATTACTAGCGGGGGTACTTCTGAGCAGTTCTTC
CASRITSGGTSEQFF
>TRBJ2-7|.|TRBV19|TRBD1
TGTGCCAGTGGACAGGCTACCTACGAGCAGTACTTC
CASGQATYEQYF
>TRBJ2-1|.|TRBV29-1|TRBD2
TGCAGCGCCGAACTAGCGTCCCCCTCCTACAATGAGCAGTTCTTC
CSAELASPSYNEQFF
>TRBJ2-7|.|TRBV2|.
TGTGCCAGCAGTGTCTCCAACTTTTTCAACGAGCAGTACTTC
CASSVSNFFNEQYF
>TRBJ2-6|.|TRBV3-1|.
TGTGCCAGCAGCCAACCTGGGGCCAACGTCCTGACTTTC
CASSQPGANVLTF
>TRBJ2-5|.|TRBV19|TRBD1
TGTGCCAGCAGACCCGGACAGGGATGGCAAGAGACCCAGTACTTC
CASRPGQGWQETQYF
>TRBJ2-5|.|TRBV12-3/TRBV12-4|.
TGTGCCAGCAGTACCCTCACGGAGTTGGAGACCCAGTACTTC
CASSTLTELETQYF
>TRBJ2-2|.|TRBV20-1|TRBD2
TGCAGTGCTAGACTAGCGGGAGGGACCGGGGAGCTGTTTTTT
CSARLAGGTGELFF
>TRBJ2-7|.|TRBV12-3/TRBV12-4|.
TGTGCCAGCAAACACAGACGAGCCTACGAGCAGTACTTC
CASKHRRAYEQYF
>TRBJ1-1|many|TRBV27|.
TGTGCCAGCAGACACCGACTCTTCCTCACTGAAGCTTTCTTT
CASRHRLFLTEAFF
>TRBJ1-1|many|TRBV27|.
TGTGCCAGCAGTTGGGAGGGGAGCACTGAAGCTTTCTTT
CASSWEGSTEAFF
>TRBJ2-7|.|TRBV7-8|.
TGTGCCAGCAGCTTAGGGGGGACGGCGATTGGCGAGCAGTACTTC
CASSLGGTAIGEQYF
>TRBJ2-3|.|TRBV7-2|.
TGTGCCAGCAGCTTAAGCAGGGGGAGGACAGATACGCAGTATTTT
CASSLSRGRTDTQYF
>TRBJ2-2|few|TRBV7-6|.
TGTGCCAGCAGCTTGACAGCCCGCACCGGGGAGCTGTTTTTT
CASSLTARTGELFF
>TRBJ1-5|few|TRBV2|.
TGTGCCAGCAGTACAGCCTCAGATAGCAATCAGCCCCAGCATTTT
CASSTASDSNQPQHF
>TRBJ2-1|.|TRBV5-4|TRBD1
TGTGCCAGCAGCACCGGACAGGGGAACATTTTGAATGAGCAGTTCTTC
CASSTGQGNILNEQFF
>TRBJ1-1|.|TRBV7-9|.
TGTGCCAGCAGCCGGGACCCCACTGAAGCTTTCTTT
CASSRDPTEAFF
>TRBJ1-5|few|TRBV20-1|TRBD1
TGCAGTTCCCGGACAGGGAGAAATCAGCCCCAGCATTTT
CSSRTGRNQPQHF
>TRBJ2-1|few|TRBV2|TRBD2
TGTGCCAGCAAGGCTAGCGGGAGAGGATACTCCTACAATGAGCAGTTCTTC
CASKASGRGYSYNEQFF
>TRBJ2-5|.|TRBV7-9|TRBD1
TGTGCCAGCAGCTTACAGACCGGGACAGGGGAAGAGACCCAGTACTTC
CASSLQTGTGEETQYF
>TRBJ1-5|many|TRBV7-9|TRBD1
TGTGCCAGCAGCTTAACAGGGGGCGATCAGCCCCAGCATTTT
CASSLTGGDQPQHF
>TRBJ1-5|.|TRBV5-4|.
TGTGCCAGCAGCGCTTCGGCCGGTCACAATCAGCCCCAGCATTTT
CASSASAGHNQPQHF
>TRBJ2-5|.|TRBV6-2/TRBV6-3|.
TGTGCCAGCAGTCCCGGACTTCCACCCCAAGAGACCCAGTACTTC
CASSPGLPPQETQYF
>TRBJ2-3|few|TRBV5-4|TRBD2
TGTGCCAGCAGCTGGCGGCAAACTAGCGGGAGGGGTACAGATACGCAGTATTTT
CASSWRQTSGRGTDTQYF
>TRBJ2-4|few|TRBV27|TRBD2
TGTGCCAGCAGTTACTTCCCCCTAGCGGGAGGGCCCAAAAACATTCAGTACTTC
CASSYFPLAGGPKNIQYF
>TRBJ1-2|.|TRBV20-1|.
TGCAGTGCTAGAGATCGTCGGCAGCTTAACTATGGCTACACCTTC
CSARDRRQLNYGYTF
>TRBJ1-2|many|TRBV20-1|.
TGCAGTGCTAGGAATAGAGACTATGGCTACACCTTC
CSARNRDYGYTF